The entry below describes one TCR beta chain. Its target is unknown. Germline lookup yields CDR1 LNHNV and CDR2 YYDKDF (reference sequence). CDR3 length: 16 residues. The ends lost 1 base at V and 4 bases at J; junction bases unmatched: 6. The data originate from a study of regulatory dendritic cells for organ transplantation. Study details: Dendritic cell cultures received LPS on day 6.

Study-level findings and limits: Regulatory dendritic cells appeared to expand memory CD8+ clones less than mature ones. Naive CD4+ and CD8+ repertoires were highly diverse; memory CD8+ was most oligoclonal.

Sorted T cells were CFSE-labeled and cultured four to five days with allogeneic regulatory or mature dendritic cells at 1:10. Memory T cells were CD45RO+, naive were CD45RA+, sorted by FACS. Repertoires were generated with immunoSEQ multiplex PCR, while TCRdb's copy carries only in-frame clones and drops some. The repertoire consists of about 10,000 clones, with 65% to 85% occurring once and the leading ten covering roughly 2.5%. Source material: memory CD4+ T cells from blood cultured with dendritic cells. The subset here: CD45RO+ memory T cells. This TCR was sampled from a human donor in good health. The chain carries TRBV15 and TRBJ1-4, with 7 bases identical to TRBD1. CDR3 DNA: TGTGCCACCAGCAGAGTCTGGGGACAGCTTAATGAAAAACTGTTTTTT. Encoded protein: CATSRVWGQLNEKLFF.